The 16 T cell receptor beta chains below were found in one sample sequenced in a study of cytotoxic CD8 clonotypes in ibrutinib-treated CLL. Sequencing used immunoSEQ multiplex PCR; TCRdb keeps in-frame clones, though not all of them. The table lists over 45,000 clones, roughly 54% of them singletons. Sequencing used PBMCs, obtained at disease progression, from a patient treated with ibrutinib. The receptors originated from a human donor with chronic lymphocytic leukemia.

Only a few counts were recorded for this clone. The V gene is TRBV25-1, the J gene TRBJ1-2; D is unresolved. The V end lost 5 bases, the J end lost 8 bases, and 9 bases lay between the germline ends. The CDR3 has 11 residues. Germline values: CDR1 MGHDK, CDR2 SYGVNS. The CDR3 here is CASSWGEGYTF. CDR3 nucleotide sequence: TGTGCCAGCAGTTGGGGTGAGGGCTACACCTTC.

This chain links TRBV18 with TRBJ2-5; D is ambiguous. CDR1 KGHSH and CDR2 LQKENI come from the germline V gene. V gave up 0 bases and J gave up 2 bases, with 22 bases separating them. The CDR3 has 19 amino acids. The CDR3 nucleotides are TGTGCCAGCTCACCACCGAAAACGCGTCACCGGACGGAACAAGAGACCCAGTACTTC. Translated: CASSPPKTRHRTEQETQYF.

This clone was seen a handful of times. V usage is TRBV6-4 and J usage is TRBJ1-6, with a weak D call TRBD1 (5 bases). Deletions cut 5 bases from V and 9 bases from J, with 20 bases between. This CDR3 is built from 16 residues. CDR1 MRHNA and CDR2 SNTAGT come from the germline V gene. CDR3 sequence (DNA): TGTGCCAGCAGTACCCACGACGCGGGGGGGGGTTCACCCCTCCACTTT. The encoded protein is CASSTHDAGGGSPLHF.

The CDR3 here is CASSLGGSEEQYF. The CDR3 DNA reads TGTGCCAGCAGCTTAGGGGGGTCTGAAGAGCAGTACTTC. The chain links TRBV7-3 to TRBJ2-7, with D maybe TRBD2 (6 bases). Germline CDR1 reads SGHTA; CDR2 reads FQGTGA. The germline V and J ends were trimmed by 2 bases and 7 bases, with 12 bases remaining between them. The CDR3 spans 13 residues.

This clone was detected only once. The chain combines TRBV5-5 with TRBJ2-5, with D perhaps TRBD1 or TRBD2 (6 bases each). V was shortened by 2 bases and J by 5 bases, with 19 bases between the two germline ends. The germline V gene encodes CDR1 SGHKS and CDR2 YYEKEE (reference sequence). CDR3 length: 16 residues. The CDR3 loop reads CASSFNQGSRGETQYF. The CDR3 bases are TGTGCCAGCAGCTTCAACCAGGGGAGCCGGGGGGAGACCCAGTACTTC.

CDR3 bases: TGTGCCAGCAGCCCCCGGGACAGATCCTACGAGCAGTACTTC. As protein: CASSPRDRSYEQYF. The rearrangement uses TRBV5-8 and TRBJ2-7, with 7 bases lining up with TRBD1. The V segment lost 4 bases and the J segment 1 base; nucleotides outside the gene matches: 5. The CDR3 totals 14 residues. Per the germline V gene, CDR1 is SGHTS and CDR2 is YDEGEE.

The V gene is TRBV5-4, the J gene TRBJ2-2; 12 nucleotides agree with TRBD2. After removal of 0 bases from V and 4 bases from J, the junction contained 7 bases not matched to a gene. The CDR3 has 18 residues. Germline V lookup: CDR1 SGHNT, CDR2 YYREEE (reference sequence). CDR3 nucleotide sequence: TGTGCCAGCAGCTTGGGCCTAGCGGGGGGGCCGAGCACCGGGGAGCTGTTTTTT. Translation gives CASSLGLAGGPSTGELFF.

This clone was detected once. The rearrangement joins TRBV5-6 to TRBJ2-3; TRBD1 matches 10 bases. With V trimmed by 4 bases and J by 4 bases, 0 bases remained unmatched. Germline V CDR1 and CDR2: SGHDT, YYEEEE. The CDR3 length is 13 residues. The CDR3 here is CASSGTGADTQYF. CDR3 coding DNA: TGTGCCAGCAGCGGGACAGGGGCAGATACGCAGTATTTT. Supplemented by reference TRBV5-6 and TRBJ2-3, the full variable domain reads DAGVTQSPTHLIKTRGQQVTLRCSPKSGHDTVSWYQQALGQGPQFIFQYYEEEERQRGNFPDRFSGHQFPNYSSELNVNALLLGDSALYLCASSGTGADTQYFGPGTRLTVL.

This clone was seen more than once but under ten times. The rearrangement links TRBV7-9 to TRBJ2-5, with TRBD1 identical over 8 bases. V trimming: 6 bases; J trimming: 2 bases; junction bases outside the gene matches: 2. Germline lookup yields CDR1 SEHNR and CDR2 FQNEAQ (reference sequence). The CDR3 totals 13 residues. CDR3 sequence (DNA): TGTGCCAGCAGTGGACAGGGACAAGAGACCCAGTACTTC. Amino acids: CASSGQGQETQYF.

V usage is TRBV2 and J usage is TRBJ2-5; 12 bases align to TRBD2. From germline, CDR1 is SNHLY and CDR2 FYNNEI. The CDR3 is 16 amino acids. Trimming removed 4 bases from V and 0 bases from J; junction bases left unmatched: 3. CDR3 DNA sequence: TGTGCCAGCAGTGCGGGACTAGCGGGCTACCAAGAGACCCAGTACTTC. It specifies CASSAGLAGYQETQYF.

The V and J genes are TRBV27 and TRBJ2-7, with 7 bases that match TRBD1. CDR1 and CDR2 (germline): MNHEY, SMNVEV (reference sequence). There are 15 residues in the CDR3. V shed 5 bases, J shed 2 bases, and the junction held 9 bases outside the gene matches. CDR3 DNA: TGTGCCAGCAGTCCCCGTCAGGACAGGACCTACGAGCAGTACTTC. Its translation is CASSPRQDRTYEQYF.

The chain combines TRBV25-1 with TRBJ1-6; TRBD1 matches 9 bases. Germline-derived CDR1 and CDR2 are MGHDK and SYGVNS. The V segment lost 3 bases and the J segment 8 bases; nucleotides outside the gene matches: 2. The length of the CDR3 is 14 residues. CDR3 protein: CASSETGGDSPLHF. The CDR3 DNA is TGTGCCAGCAGTGAGACAGGGGGGGATTCACCCCTCCACTTT.

This clone has just a few counts. The chain combines TRBV27 with TRBJ1-6; possibly TRBD1 for D (5 bases). Deletions cut 6 bases from V and 10 bases from J, with 19 bases between. Germline CDR1 and CDR2: MNHEY and SMNVEV (reference sequence). The CDR3 length is 15 residues. This CDR3 reads CASSLNGGTGSPLHF. CDR3 coding DNA: TGTGCCAGCAGCCTAAACGGGGGAACTGGATCACCCCTCCACTTT.

This clone was observed at least ten times. The chain uses TRBV15 and TRBJ1-2; maybe TRBD1 (5 bases). Deletions cut 4 bases from V and 2 bases from J, with 17 bases between. From germline, CDR1 is LNHNV and CDR2 YYDKDF (reference sequence). The length of the CDR3 is 16 residues. Here the CDR3 reads CATSTTGGRENYGYTF. The CDR3 DNA sequence: TGTGCCACCAGCACAACAGGAGGAAGAGAGAACTATGGCTACACCTTC. Combining the CDR3 with reference TRBV15 and TRBJ1-2 gives the whole variable domain DAMVIQNPRYQVTQFGKPVTLSCSQTLNHNVMYWYQQKSSQAPKLLFHYYDKDFNNEADTPDNFQSRRPNTSFCFLDIRSPGLGDTAMYLCATSTTGGRENYGYTFGSGTRLTVV.

The rearrangement uses TRBV27 and TRBJ2-5, with a possible D match to TRBD2 (6 bases). The V gene's germline CDR1 is MNHEY and CDR2 SMNVEV (reference sequence). V was trimmed by 2 bases and J by 5 bases, leaving 18 bases between them. This CDR3 has 16 amino acids. CDR3 bases: TGTGCCAGCAGTTTAGCCGGGAGCGGGTTTCGGGAGACCCAGTACTTC. This encodes CASSLAGSGFRETQYF.

A note on this clone: The germline gene is not matched at one end of the junction; a read error may be the cause. The chain has TRBV7-7 and TRBJ2-1; 9 nucleotides align to TRBD2. CDR1 SSHAT and CDR2 FNYEAQ come from the germline V gene (reference sequence). This CDR3 is 15 amino acids long. The CDR3: CASSSAGGGLNEQFF. CDR3 DNA sequence: TGTGCTAGCAGCTCGGCGGGAGGGGGATTAAATGAGCAGTTCTTC.